The source of this T cell receptor beta chain is a study of blood T cell repertoires in COVID-19. Study overall: Sample material is recorded as cDNA or gDNA derived from T cells, B-cell-depleted T cells, or PBMCs.

Clinical history as reported by participants underpinned cohort assignment. CDR1 and CDR2 from the germline V gene are SGDLS and YYNGEE. CDR3 length equals 15 residues. With 1 base clipped from V and 8 bases from J, the junction kept 3 bases outside the gene matches. TCRdb's table, derived via immunoSEQ multiplex PCR, lists solely in-frame clones and lacks some. The sample holds 190,000 or so clones; about 86% are singletons and the top ten take 4.5% to 5.5%. The chain has TRBV9 and TRBJ1-6; 10 nucleotides align to TRBD1. Sequencing was done on a sample of PBMCs or T cells enriched from blood (not recorded which). The sequence was obtained from a woman between 25 and 40 years old who had been exposed to COVID-19. CDR3 sequence (DNA): TGTGCCAGCAGCGTATACGGGACAGGGGATTCACCCCTCCACTTT. Encoded protein: CASSVYGTGDSPLHF.